This T cell receptor beta chain was obtained from a study of shared clonotypes between healthy human individuals. This CDR3 comprises 14 residues. V was trimmed by 3 bases and J by 0 bases, leaving 6 bases between them. Generated by immunoSEQ multiplex PCR, the TCRdb table keeps only in-frame clones and is missing some. There are about 2,500,000 clones in the sample; more than 90% occur only once, and over 0.12% lies in the top ten. This TCR derives from a man aged 18 to 30 in good health. The material sequenced was naive CD4+ T cells sorted from blood. Specified subset: CD45RA+ positively selected. The chain is built from TRBV23-1 and TRBJ1-3; D unresolved. TRBV23-1 is an ORF, and what it does is uncertain. CDR3 amino acids: CASSHPFSGNTIYF. The CDR3 DNA reads as TGCGCCAGCAGTCATCCCTTCTCTGGAAACACCATATATTTT.